This T cell receptor beta chain was sequenced in a study of blood T cell repertoires in COVID-19. Study information: The analysed material was cDNA or gDNA that came from T cells, B-cell-depleted T cells, or PBMCs.

Study members were between about 18 and 95 years old and lived in 20 to 25 US regions. Membership in each cohort depended on participant-reported clinical history. Profiling relied on immunoSEQ multiplex PCR, and the TCRdb table lists in-frame clones only, not all of them. The table has some 410,000 clones, around 89% seen once. This TCR was sampled from a woman in her twenties or thirties with acute COVID-19. The specimen was PBMCs or T cells enriched from blood (not recorded which).

The CDR3 coding sequence is TGTGCCAGCAGCTCGGGACATAGGGATTCACCCCTCCACTTT. Amino acids: CASSSGHRDSPLHF. The genes are TRBV7-3 and TRBJ1-6, with D possibly being TRBD1 (6 bases). Germline V gene sequence: CDR1 SGHTA, CDR2 FQGTGA. This CDR3 comprises 14 residues. With 4 bases removed from V and 8 bases from J, the gap between germline ends came to 12 bases.